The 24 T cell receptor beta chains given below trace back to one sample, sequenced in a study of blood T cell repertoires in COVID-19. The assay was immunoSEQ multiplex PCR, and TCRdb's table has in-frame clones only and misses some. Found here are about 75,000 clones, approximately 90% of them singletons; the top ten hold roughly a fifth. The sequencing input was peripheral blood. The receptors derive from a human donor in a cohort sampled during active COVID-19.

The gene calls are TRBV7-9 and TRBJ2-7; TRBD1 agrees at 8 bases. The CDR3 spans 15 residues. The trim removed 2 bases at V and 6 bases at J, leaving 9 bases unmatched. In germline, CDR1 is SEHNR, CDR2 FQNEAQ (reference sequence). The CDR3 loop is CASSLPDRGLAEQYF. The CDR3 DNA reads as TGTGCCAGCAGCTTACCAGACAGGGGACTCGCCGAGCAGTACTTC. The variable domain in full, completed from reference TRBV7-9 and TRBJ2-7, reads DTGVSQNPRHKITKRGQNVTFRCDPISEHNRLYWYRQTLGQGPEFLTYFQNEAQLEKSRLLSDRFSAERPKGSFSTLEIQRTEQGDSAMYLCASSLPDRGLAEQYFGPGTRLTVT.

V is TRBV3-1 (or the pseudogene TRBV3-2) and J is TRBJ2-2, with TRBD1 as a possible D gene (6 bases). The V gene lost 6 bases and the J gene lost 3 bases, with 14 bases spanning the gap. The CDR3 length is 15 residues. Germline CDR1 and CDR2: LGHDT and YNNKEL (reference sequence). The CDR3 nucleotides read TGTGCCAGCAGTTCCGGCAGGGGTTACACCGGGGAGCTGTTTTTT. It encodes CASSSGRGYTGELFF.

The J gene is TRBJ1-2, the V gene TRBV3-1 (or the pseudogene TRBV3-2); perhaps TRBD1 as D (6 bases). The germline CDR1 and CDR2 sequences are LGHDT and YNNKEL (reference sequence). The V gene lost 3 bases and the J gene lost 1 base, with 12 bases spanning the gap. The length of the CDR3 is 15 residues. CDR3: CASSHRAGDNYGYTF. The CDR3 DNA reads TGTGCCAGCAGCCACAGGGCAGGGGATAACTATGGCTACACCTTC.

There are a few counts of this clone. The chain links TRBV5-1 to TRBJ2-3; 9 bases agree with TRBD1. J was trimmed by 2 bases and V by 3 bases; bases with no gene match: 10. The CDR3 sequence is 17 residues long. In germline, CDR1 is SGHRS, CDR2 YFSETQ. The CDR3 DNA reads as TGCGCCAGCAGCTCTAGACCCGGGACAGGGACCACAGATACGCAGTATTTT. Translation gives CASSSRPGTGTTDTQYF.

CDR3 region: CASSLRGQGPYEQYF. The CDR3 DNA is TGTGCCAGCAGCCTCAGGGGACAGGGACCCTACGAGCAGTACTTC. The chain has TRBV3-1 (or the pseudogene TRBV3-2) and TRBJ2-7, with TRBD1 matching over 9 bases. CDR1 is LGHDT, CDR2 YNNKEL, per germline (reference sequence). V was pared by 4 bases and J by 2 bases, with 6 bases of the junction left unmatched. The CDR3 spans 15 residues.

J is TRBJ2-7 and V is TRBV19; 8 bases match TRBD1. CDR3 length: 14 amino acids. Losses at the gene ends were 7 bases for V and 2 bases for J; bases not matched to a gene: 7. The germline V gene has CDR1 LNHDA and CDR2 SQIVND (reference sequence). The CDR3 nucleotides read TGTGCCAGTACCCCCCGGGACAGGCCCTACGAGCAGTACTTC. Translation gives CASTPRDRPYEQYF.

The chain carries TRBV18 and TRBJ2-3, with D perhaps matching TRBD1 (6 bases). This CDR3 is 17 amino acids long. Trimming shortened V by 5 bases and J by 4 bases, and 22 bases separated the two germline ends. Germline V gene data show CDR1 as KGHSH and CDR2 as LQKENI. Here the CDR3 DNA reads TGTGCCAGCTCATCCCTCGGCCCAGGGGCCCTCGCAGATACGCAGTATTTT. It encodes CASSSLGPGALADTQYF. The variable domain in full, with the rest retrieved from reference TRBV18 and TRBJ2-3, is NAGVMQNPRHLVRRRGQEARLRCSPMKGHSHVYWYRQLPEEGLKFMVYLQKENIIDESGMPKERFSAEFPKEGPSILRIQQVVRGDSAAYFCASSSLGPGALADTQYFGPGTRLTVL.

The CDR3 is CASSSGTGPNQPQHF. In nucleotides, the CDR3 is TGTGCCAGCAGTTCTGGGACAGGGCCCAATCAGCCCCAGCATTTT. The chain is built from TRBV27 and TRBJ1-5, with TRBD1 matching 9 bases. Germline CDR1 reads MNHEY; CDR2 reads SMNVEV (reference sequence). After removal of 4 bases from V and 3 bases from J, the junction contained 4 bases not matched to a gene. The CDR3 covers 15 residues.

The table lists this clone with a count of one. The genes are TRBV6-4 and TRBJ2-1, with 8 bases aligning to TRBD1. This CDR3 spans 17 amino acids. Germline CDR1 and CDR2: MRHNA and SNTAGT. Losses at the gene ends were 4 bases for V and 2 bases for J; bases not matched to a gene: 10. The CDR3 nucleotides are TGTGCCAGCAGTGTTAACCCCGGGACAGGAGCCTACAATGAGCAGTTCTTC. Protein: CASSVNPGTGAYNEQFF.

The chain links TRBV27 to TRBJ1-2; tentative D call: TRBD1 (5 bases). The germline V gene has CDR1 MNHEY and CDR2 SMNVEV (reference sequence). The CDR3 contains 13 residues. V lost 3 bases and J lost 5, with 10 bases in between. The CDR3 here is CASSFRGGYGYTF. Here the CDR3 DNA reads TGTGCCAGCAGTTTTAGGGGAGGGTATGGCTACACCTTC.

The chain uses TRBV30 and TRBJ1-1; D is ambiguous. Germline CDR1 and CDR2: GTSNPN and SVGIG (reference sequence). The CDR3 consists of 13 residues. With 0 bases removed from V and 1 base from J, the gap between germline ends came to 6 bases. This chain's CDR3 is CAWSVFGNTEAFF. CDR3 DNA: TGTGCCTGGAGTGTATTCGGGAACACTGAAGCTTTCTTT.

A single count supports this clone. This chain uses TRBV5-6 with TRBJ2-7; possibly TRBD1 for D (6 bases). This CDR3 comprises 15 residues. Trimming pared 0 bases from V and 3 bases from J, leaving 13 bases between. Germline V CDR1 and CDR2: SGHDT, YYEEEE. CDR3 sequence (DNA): TGTGCCAGCAGCTTGGGGACAGCCAAGTTCTACGAGCAGTACTTC. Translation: CASSLGTAKFYEQYF.

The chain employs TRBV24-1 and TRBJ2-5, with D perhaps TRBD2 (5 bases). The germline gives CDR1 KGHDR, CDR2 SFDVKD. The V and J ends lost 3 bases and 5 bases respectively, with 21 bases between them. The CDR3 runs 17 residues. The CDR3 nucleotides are TGTGCCACCAGTGATGCCCCCGGTCGTAGGAGGATGGAGACCCAGTACTTC. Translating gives CATSDAPGRRRMETQYF.

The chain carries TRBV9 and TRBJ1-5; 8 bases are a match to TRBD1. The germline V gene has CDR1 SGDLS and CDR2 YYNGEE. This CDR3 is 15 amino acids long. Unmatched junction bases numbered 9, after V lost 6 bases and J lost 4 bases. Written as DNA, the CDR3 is TGTGCCAGCAACGATACAGGGGGTGAGAATCAGCCCCAGCATTTT. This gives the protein CASNDTGGENQPQHF.

The CDR3: CASSFRAWDRAVRGNTEAFF. CDR3 in DNA: TGTGCCAGCAGTTTCCGGGCTTGGGACAGGGCCGTGAGGGGGAACACTGAAGCTTTCTTT. This rearrangement joins TRBV27 to TRBJ1-1; 9 nucleotides agree with TRBD1. Germline lookup yields CDR1 MNHEY and CDR2 SMNVEV (reference sequence). The ends lost 3 bases at V and 1 base at J; junction bases unmatched: 18. This CDR3 spans 20 amino acids.

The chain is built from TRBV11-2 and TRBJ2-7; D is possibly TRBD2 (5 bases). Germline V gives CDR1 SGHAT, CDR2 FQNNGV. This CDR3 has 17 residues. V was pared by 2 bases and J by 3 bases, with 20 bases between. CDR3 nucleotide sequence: TGTGCCAGCAGCTTAAGCCTAGCTAGGTCGGGGAACTACGAGCAGTACTTC. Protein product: CASSLSLARSGNYEQYF.

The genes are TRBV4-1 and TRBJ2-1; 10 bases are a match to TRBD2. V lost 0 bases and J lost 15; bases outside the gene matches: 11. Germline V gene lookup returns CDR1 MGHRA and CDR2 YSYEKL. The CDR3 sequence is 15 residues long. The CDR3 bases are TGCGCCAGCAGCCAAGATCGAGGGCTAGCGGGAGTCCCGTTCTTC. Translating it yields CASSQDRGLAGVPFF.

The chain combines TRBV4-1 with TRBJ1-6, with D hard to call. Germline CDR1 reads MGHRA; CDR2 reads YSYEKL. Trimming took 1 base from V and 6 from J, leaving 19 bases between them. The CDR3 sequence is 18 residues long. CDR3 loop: CASSQVQVVPYRNSPLHF. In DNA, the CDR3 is TGCGCCAGCAGCCAAGTTCAGGTGGTCCCCTATCGTAATTCACCCCTCCACTTT.

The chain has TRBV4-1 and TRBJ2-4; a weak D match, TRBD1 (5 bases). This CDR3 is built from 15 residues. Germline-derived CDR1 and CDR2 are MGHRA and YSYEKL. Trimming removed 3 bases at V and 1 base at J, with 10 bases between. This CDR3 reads CASSQEGAAKNIQYF. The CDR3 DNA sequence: TGCGCCAGCAGCCAGGAAGGGGCGGCCAAAAACATTCAGTACTTC.

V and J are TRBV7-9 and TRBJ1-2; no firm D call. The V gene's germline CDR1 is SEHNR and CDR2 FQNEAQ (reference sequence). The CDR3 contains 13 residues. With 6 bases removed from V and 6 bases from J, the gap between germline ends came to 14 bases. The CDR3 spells CASSRGGGDGYTF. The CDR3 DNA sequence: TGTGCCAGCAGTCGTGGAGGCGGGGATGGCTACACCTTC.

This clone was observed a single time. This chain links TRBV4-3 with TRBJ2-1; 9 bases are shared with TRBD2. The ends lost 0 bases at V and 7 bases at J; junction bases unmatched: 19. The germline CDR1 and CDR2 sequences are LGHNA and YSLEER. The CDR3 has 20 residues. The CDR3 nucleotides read TGCGCCAGCAGCCAAGAGGCGAGGTTGGGCGGGGGGGCCGTAAAGAATGAGCAGTTCTTC. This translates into CASSQEARLGGGAVKNEQFF.

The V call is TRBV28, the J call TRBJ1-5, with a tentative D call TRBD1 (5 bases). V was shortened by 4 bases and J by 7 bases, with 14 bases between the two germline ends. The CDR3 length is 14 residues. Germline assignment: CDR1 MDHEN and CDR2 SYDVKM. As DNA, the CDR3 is TGTGCCAGCAGTTCCCCAGGGTCAGGGCAGCCCCAGCATTTT. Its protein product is CASSSPGSGQPQHF.

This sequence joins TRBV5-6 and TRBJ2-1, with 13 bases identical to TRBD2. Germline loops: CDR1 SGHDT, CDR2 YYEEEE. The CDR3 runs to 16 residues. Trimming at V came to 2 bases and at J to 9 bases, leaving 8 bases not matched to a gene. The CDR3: CASSFRTSGRGFEQFF. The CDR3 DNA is TGTGCCAGCAGCTTCCGGACTAGCGGGAGAGGGTTTGAGCAGTTCTTC.

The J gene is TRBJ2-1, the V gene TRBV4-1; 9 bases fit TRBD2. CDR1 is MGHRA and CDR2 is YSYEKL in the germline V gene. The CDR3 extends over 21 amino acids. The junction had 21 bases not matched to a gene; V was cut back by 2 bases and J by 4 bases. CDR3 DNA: TGCGCCAGCAGCCAAATCTCCGGGTTGCGGGGGGGCCTAACAGCATACAATGAGCAGTTCTTC. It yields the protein CASSQISGLRGGLTAYNEQFF.